This paragraph covers one T cell receptor (beta chain) sequence. The data stem from a study of T cells in Graves' hyperthyroidism and ophthalmopathy. The CDR3 is 15 residues long. The germline gives CDR1 DFQATT, CDR2 SNEGSKA (reference sequence). With 5 bases removed from V and 6 bases from J, the gap between germline ends came to 19 bases. The TCR beta CDR3 regions underwent amplification using RNA transcripts as the source. The HTBI primer set drove a first-round RT-PCR of the TCR CDR3. Using its own MiXCR run on the multiplex PCR reads, TCRdb lists one record per CDR3 protein. The table records 690,000 or so distinct CDR3 sequences, approximately 19% of them present only once.

Sequencing was carried out using blood. The TCR was taken from a woman between 50 and 59 years old with Graves' hyperthyroidism that later progressed to Graves' ophthalmopathy. J is TRBJ2-2 and V is TRBV20-1, with D possibly called TRBD1 or TRBD2 (7 bases each). The CDR3 here is CSAPRGGGLAGELFF. CDR3 sequence (DNA): TGCAGTGCTCCGCGGGGAGGGGGCTTAGCCGGGGAGCTGTTTTTT.